This T cell receptor (beta chain) stems from a study of sequential checkpoint blockade in melanoma. About the study: After both sequences, patients received maintenance nivolumab.

Treatment given: randomized to nivolumab then ipilimumab (arm A) or the reverse (arm B). No patient had prior DNA-damaging chemotherapy. Live CD3+CD8+ CD19− CD56− cells were sorted from PBMCs. The V end lost 3 bases, the J end lost 3 bases, and 9 bases lay between the germline ends. Germline values: CDR1 MNHEY, CDR2 SMNVEV (reference sequence). The CDR3 length is 13 residues. Data came from immunoSEQ multiplex PCR; TCRdb stores just in-frame clones and leaves some out. The sample has 16,000 or so clones, approximately 93% seen once. This chain connects TRBV27 to TRBJ2-7, with D maybe TRBD2 (5 bases). This receptor was identified in a human donor with melanoma. The source material was CD8+ T cells sorted from blood (inferred from file names), sampled from a patient given nivolumab and ipilimumab in sequence. CDR3 nucleotide sequence: TGTGCCAGCAGTTTGGCGGGCGACTACGAGCAGTACTTC. This codes for CASSLAGDYEQYF.